This TCR beta chain was recorded in a study of T cell repertoires in cytomegalovirus infection. This clonotype was observed a few times. The antigen remains unidentified. Notes on the study in general: People with CMV and the relevant HLA were identified by cumulative public TCR beta family frequency.

TCRdb itself ran the reads through MiXCR, one entry per CDR3 protein. The table shows fewer than 85,000 distinct CDR3 sequences, with 4% occurring only once. This clonotype originated in a human donor in good health (CMV status not recorded). Some clones in this sample may be carry-over from other donors' samples. Sequenced input: PBMCs.

Here the CDR3 reads CASSAGGGSSYNEQFF. The CDR3 DNA sequence: TGTGCCAGCAGTGCGGGGGGAGGGTCCTCCTACAATGAGCAGTTCTTC. The genes are TRBV28 and TRBJ2-1, with 8 bases identical to TRBD2. The ends lost 5 bases at V and 0 bases at J; junction bases unmatched: 6. The CDR3 runs 16 residues. Germline CDR1 is MDHEN and CDR2 is SYDVKM.